This T cell receptor (beta chain) was sequenced during a study of cytomegalovirus exposure and HLA in healthy donors. The repertoire was sequenced with immunoSEQ multiplex PCR; TCRdb's copy has only in-frame clones and lacks some. The sample contains 200,000 to 300,000 clones, around 87% of which appear only once. The junction had 8 bases not matched to a gene; V was cut back by 4 bases and J by 4 bases. The V gene's germline CDR1 is SGHDT and CDR2 YYEEEE. The CDR3 has 16 amino acids. Comment on this clone: The antigen remains unidentified.

Study-wide findings and caveats: In the roughly 110 validation repertoires, approximately 94% of cluster scores exceeded 0, per a later analysis. The CMV antigen specificity of a few CMV-associated chains was confirmed through in vitro analysis.

The chain couples TRBV5-6 to TRBJ2-6; 7 bases match TRBD1. This clonotype originated in a woman aged 30 to 39 in good health and CMV-seropositive. Sequencing was carried out using PBMCs. CDR3 sequence: CASSLQGRGGANVLTF. For the CDR3, the DNA is TGTGCCAGCAGCCTACAGGGCAGGGGGGGGGCCAACGTCCTGACTTTC.